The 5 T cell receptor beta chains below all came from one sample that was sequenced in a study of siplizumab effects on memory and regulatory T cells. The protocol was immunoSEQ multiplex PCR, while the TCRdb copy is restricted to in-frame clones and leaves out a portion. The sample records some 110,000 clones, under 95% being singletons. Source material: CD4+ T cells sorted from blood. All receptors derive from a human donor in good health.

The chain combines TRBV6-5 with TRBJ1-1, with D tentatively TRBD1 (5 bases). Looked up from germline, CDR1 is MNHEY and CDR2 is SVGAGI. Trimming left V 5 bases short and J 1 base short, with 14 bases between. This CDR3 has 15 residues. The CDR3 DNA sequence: TGTGCCAGCAGTCCAAGTTACAGGTCGAACACTGAAGCTTTCTTT. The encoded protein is CASSPSYRSNTEAFF.

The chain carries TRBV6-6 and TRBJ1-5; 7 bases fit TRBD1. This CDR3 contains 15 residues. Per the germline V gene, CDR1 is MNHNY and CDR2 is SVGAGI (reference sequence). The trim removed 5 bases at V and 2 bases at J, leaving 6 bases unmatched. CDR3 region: CASSGQGVGNQPQHF. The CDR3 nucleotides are TGTGCCAGCAGTGGCCAGGGGGTGGGCAATCAGCCCCAGCATTTT.

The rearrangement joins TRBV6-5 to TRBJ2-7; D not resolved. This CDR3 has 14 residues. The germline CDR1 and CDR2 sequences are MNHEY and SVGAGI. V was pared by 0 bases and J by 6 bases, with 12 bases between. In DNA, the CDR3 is TGTGCCAGCAGTTACTCGGCCAGTCCCGGCGAGCAGTACTTC. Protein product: CASSYSASPGEQYF.

CDR3 bases: TGTGCCAGCAGTACGCGGAATGAGCAGTTCTTC. Its translation: CASSTRNEQFF. J is TRBJ2-1 and V is TRBV6-6; D is unclear. CDR3 size: 11 residues. V shed 5 bases and J shed 7 bases, with 6 bases lying between them. Per germline, CDR1 MNHNY and CDR2 SVGAGI (reference sequence).

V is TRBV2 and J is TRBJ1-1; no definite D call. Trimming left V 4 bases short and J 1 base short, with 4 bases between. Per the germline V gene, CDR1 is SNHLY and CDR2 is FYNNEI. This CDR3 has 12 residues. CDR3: CASSGGNTEAFF. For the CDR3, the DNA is TGTGCCAGCAGTGGGGGGAACACTGAAGCTTTCTTT.